This T cell receptor (beta chain) originates from a study of early T cells in non-severe SARS-CoV-2 infection. Across the whole study: RNA in bulk from unsorted whole blood was sequenced, and chains were unpaired.

CDR3 size: 17 residues. The ends were cut back, 0 bases at V and 3 bases at J, with 15 bases in the middle. Germline V gives CDR1 MNHNS, CDR2 SASEGT. This clonotype appeared many times. A single record per CDR3 protein comes from TCRdb applying MiXCR to the 5' RACE reads. The sample has some 30,000 distinct CDR3 sequences; around 5% are singletons. V is TRBV6-1 and J is TRBJ1-5, with D uncertain. This clonotype originated in an adult who was a healthcare worker with PCR-confirmed SARS-CoV-2 infection or an uninfected control (not recorded which). Material for sequencing was whole blood. CDR3 protein: CASSEASFGGDNQPQHF. The CDR3 nucleotides are TGTGCCAGCAGTGAAGCTTCATTCGGCGGCGACAATCAGCCCCAGCATTTT.